The 14 T cell receptor beta chains below all came from one sample that was sequenced in a study of T cell responses to AZD1222 COVID-19 vaccine. Generated by immunoSEQ multiplex PCR, the TCRdb table keeps only in-frame clones and is missing some. The sample carries some 79,000 clones, around 80% recorded once. The specimen comprised peripheral blood, sampled 28 days after the second AZD1222 dose. The receptors derive from an adult who received the AZD1222 COVID-19 vaccine.

V usage is TRBV7-9 and J usage is TRBJ2-6; 7 nucleotides agree with TRBD1. The CDR3 spans 17 residues. J lost 0 bases, V lost 2 bases, and 4 bases had no gene match. Germline V gene lookup returns CDR1 SEHNR and CDR2 FQNEAQ (reference sequence). The CDR3 sequence is CASSLSWTGSGANVLTF. In DNA form, the CDR3 reads TGTGCCAGCAGCTTAAGCTGGACAGGCTCTGGGGCCAACGTCCTGACTTTC.

The J gene is TRBJ2-7, the V gene TRBV19, with D unresolved. V gave up 3 bases and J gave up 3 bases, with 9 bases separating them. This CDR3 contains 13 residues. From germline, CDR1 is LNHDA and CDR2 SQIVND (reference sequence). The CDR3 reads CASSISRNYEQYF. CDR3 coding DNA: TGTGCCAGTAGTATTTCTCGAAACTACGAGCAGTACTTC.

The CDR3 region is CASSIDKHGYTF. The DNA of the CDR3 is TGTGCCAGCAGCATAGACAAGCATGGCTACACCTTC. J is TRBJ1-2 and V is TRBV7-9; D is unresolved. V was trimmed by 5 bases and J by 6 bases, leaving 10 bases between them. The CDR3 contains 12 residues. Germline V gene sequence: CDR1 SEHNR, CDR2 FQNEAQ (reference sequence).

Here the CDR3 reads CASSRPPGLATGDTQYF. In DNA, the CDR3 is TGTGCCAGCAGCCGGCCACCGGGACTAGCGACGGGAGATACGCAGTATTTT. The J gene is TRBJ2-3, the V gene TRBV28; 10 bases fit TRBD2. The CDR3 contains 17 residues. Germline V gives CDR1 MDHEN, CDR2 SYDVKM. V shed 6 bases and J 5 bases; nucleotides not matched to a gene: 14. Using reference TRBV28 and TRBJ2-3 for the parts outside the CDR3, the full variable domain is DVKVTQSSRYLVKRTGEKVFLECVQDMDHENMFWYRQDPGLGLRLIYFSYDVKMKEKGDIPEGYSVSREKKERFSLILESASTNQTSMYLCASSRPPGLATGDTQYFGPGTRLTVL.

This clone was seen just once. The chain uses TRBV7-2 and TRBJ1-6, with 7 bases lining up with TRBD1. Germline trimming cut 3 bases from V and 5 bases from J; bases unmatched to any gene: 4. CDR1 and CDR2 from the germline V gene are SGHTA and FQGNSA. The CDR3 is 15 amino acids. CDR3 coding DNA: TGTGCCAGCAGCTTGGGACAGAATCATAATTCACCCCTCCACTTT. Translating it yields CASSLGQNHNSPLHF.

A few counts support this clone. The chain recombines TRBV28 with TRBJ1-2; a possible D gene is TRBD1 (5 bases). The ends were cut back, 6 bases at V and 4 bases at J, with 9 bases in the middle. CDR1 MDHEN and CDR2 SYDVKM come from the germline V gene. The CDR3 runs to 12 residues. CDR3 protein: CASSDSFYGYTF. The CDR3 region has the DNA TGTGCCAGCAGCGACAGTTTCTATGGCTACACCTTC.

The chain joins TRBV5-1 to TRBJ2-7, with TRBD1 matching over 7 bases. J gave up 2 bases and V 4 bases, and 6 bases lay outside the gene matches. In germline, CDR1 is SGHRS, CDR2 YFSETQ. The length of the CDR3 is 14 residues. The CDR3 region has the DNA TGCGCCAGCAGCGCACAGGGGCTAACCTACGAGCAGTACTTC. It translates to CASSAQGLTYEQYF.

This rearrangement joins TRBV2 to TRBJ2-5, with a weak D call TRBD2 (6 bases). The V end was cut by 1 base, the J end by 7 bases, with 13 bases between. This CDR3 is built from 14 residues. From germline, CDR1 is SNHLY and CDR2 FYNNEI. As DNA, the CDR3 is TGTGCCAGCAGTGAAGAGGAGGGGATCTGGACCCAGTACTTC. This sequence encodes CASSEEEGIWTQYF.

The chain is built from TRBV11-3 and TRBJ2-7; weak D call: TRBD2 (6 bases). V shed 1 base and J shed 5 bases, with 18 bases lying between them. Germline V lookup: CDR1 SGHNT, CDR2 YENEEA. The CDR3 spans 16 residues. CDR3 sequence: CASSLGLGSGDDEQYF. CDR3 coding DNA: TGTGCCAGCAGCTTAGGCCTCGGTTCGGGAGACGACGAGCAGTACTTC.

The chain carries TRBV7-9 and TRBJ1-3; 9 bases map to TRBD1. V trimming: 4 bases; J trimming: 1 base; junction bases outside the gene matches: 11. This CDR3 contains 18 residues. From germline, CDR1 is SEHNR and CDR2 FQNEAQ (reference sequence). The CDR3 protein is CASSSTRTGEGSGNTIYF. The CDR3 nucleotides read TGTGCCAGCAGCTCGACGAGGACAGGGGAAGGGTCTGGAAACACCATATATTTT. Looking up the rest from reference TRBV7-9 and TRBJ1-3 gives the full variable domain: DTGVSQNPRHKITKRGQNVTFRCDPISEHNRLYWYRQTLGQGPEFLTYFQNEAQLEKSRLLSDRFSAERPKGSFSTLEIQRTEQGDSAMYLCASSSTRTGEGSGNTIYFGEGSWLTVV.

The V and J genes are TRBV5-1 and TRBJ2-3; D unclear. This CDR3 spans 14 amino acids. V lost 3 bases to trimming and J lost 2 bases, with 10 bases between them. Germline V gives CDR1 SGHRS, CDR2 YFSETQ. Here the CDR3 reads CASSSAIDTDTQYF. CDR3 sequence (DNA): TGCGCCAGCAGCTCGGCTATAGACACAGATACGCAGTATTTT.

The chain joins TRBV15 to TRBJ2-2; the match to TRBD2 covers 8 bases. Germline CDR1 is LNHNV and CDR2 is YYDKDF (reference sequence). CDR3 length: 15 amino acids. V lost 8 bases to trimming and J lost 7 bases; unmatched junction nucleotides: 12. CDR3 sequence (DNA): TGTGCCACCGGCACCTTAGCGGGGAGTATCGGGGAGCTGTTTTTT. The encoded protein is CATGTLAGSIGELFF. Full variable domain (rest looked up from reference TRBV15 and TRBJ2-2): DAMVIQNPRYQVTQFGKPVTLSCSQTLNHNVMYWYQQKSSQAPKLLFHYYDKDFNNEADTPDNFQSRRPNTSFCFLDIRSPGLGDTAMYLCATGTLAGSIGELFFGEGSRLTVL.

The rearrangement links TRBV30 to TRBJ1-2; D is possibly TRBD1 (5 bases). V lost 0 bases to trimming and J lost 8 bases, with 10 bases between them. Germline V gene lookup returns CDR1 GTSNPN and CDR2 SVGIG (reference sequence). This CDR3 comprises 12 residues. The CDR3 loop reads CAWSVGVEGYTF. DNA of the CDR3: TGTGCCTGGAGTGTAGGGGTGGAAGGCTACACCTTC. Full variable domain (missing parts from reference TRBV30 and TRBJ1-2): SQTIHQWPATLVQPVGSPLSLECTVEGTSNPNLYWYRQAAGRGLQLLFYSVGIGQISSEVPQNLSASRPQDRQFILSSKKLLLSDSGFYLCAWSVGVEGYTFGSGTRLTVV.

The rearrangement uses TRBV7-2 and TRBJ1-6; D uncertain. Germline V gene lookup returns CDR1 SGHTA and CDR2 FQGNSA. Trimming cost V 4 bases and J 6 bases, with 7 bases left between them. The CDR3 has 13 residues. The CDR3 DNA reads as TGTGCCAGCAGCTCGCTGGTTAATTCACCCCTCCACTTT. As protein: CASSSLVNSPLHF.